One sample yielded the 29 T cell receptor beta chains listed below, sequenced in a study of T cell responses to AZD1222 COVID-19 vaccine. Only in-frame clones appear in the TCRdb table, and some are missing; sequencing was by immunoSEQ multiplex PCR. The sample shows 95,000 to 110,000 clones, about 85% of them seen only once. Sample: peripheral blood, taken 28 days after the second AZD1222 dose. These TCRs come from an adult who received the AZD1222 COVID-19 vaccine.

The CDR3 here is CASSYSDRGSYEQYF. DNA of the CDR3: TGTGCCAGCAGTTACTCAGATCGCGGGTCCTACGAGCAGTACTTC. The rearrangement joins TRBV6-5 to TRBJ2-7, with a possible D match to TRBD2 (5 bases). There are 15 residues in the CDR3. V lost 0 bases and J 1 base, leaving 10 bases between the germline ends. CDR1 is MNHEY and CDR2 is SVGAGI in the germline V gene.

This chain uses TRBV27 with TRBJ1-1; 9 bases align to TRBD1. V shed 4 bases, J shed 5 bases, and the junction held 5 bases outside the gene matches. The CDR3 has 14 amino acids. Germline lookup yields CDR1 MNHEY and CDR2 SMNVEV (reference sequence). CDR3 region: CASSWGQGETEAFF. The CDR3 DNA sequence: TGTGCCAGCAGTTGGGGACAGGGAGAGACTGAAGCTTTCTTT.

This clone showed up just a few times. The genes are TRBV11-2 and TRBJ2-1; 10 bases map to TRBD2. The germline gives CDR1 SGHAT, CDR2 FQNNGV. J was trimmed by 3 bases and V by 5 bases; bases with no gene match: 7. This CDR3 is built from 16 residues. The CDR3 spells CASSAPGLANYNEQFF. In DNA form, the CDR3 reads TGTGCCAGCAGCGCGCCGGGACTAGCGAACTACAATGAGCAGTTCTTC.

The CDR3 is CASSLGADQSKKLFF. The DNA for the CDR3 is TGTGCCAGCAGCCTAGGTGCAGACCAGAGTAAAAAACTGTTTTTT. The genes are TRBV7-2 and TRBJ1-4; no clear D. The CDR3 is 15 amino acids. The V end lost 5 bases, the J end lost 9 bases, and 19 bases lay between the germline ends. Germline CDR1 reads SGHTA; CDR2 reads FQGNSA. The entire variable domain, with the rest obtained from reference TRBV7-2 and TRBJ1-4, is as follows: GAGVSQSPSNKVTEKGKDVELRCDPISGHTALYWYRQSLGQGLEFLIYFQGNSAPDKSGLPSDRFSAERTGGSVSTLTIQRTQQEDSAVYLCASSLGADQSKKLFFGSGTQLSVL.

V usage is TRBV29-1 and J usage is TRBJ2-4; tentatively, D is TRBD1 (5 bases). V lost 4 bases and J 8 bases, leaving 18 bases between the germline ends. The CDR3 extends over 14 amino acids. CDR1 SQVTM and CDR2 ANQGSEA come from the germline V gene. DNA of the CDR3: TGCAGCGTTGGACGACTCTCCGAACAGGACATTCAGTACTTC. Protein sequence: CSVGRLSEQDIQYF.

The chain combines TRBV7-2 with TRBJ2-2, with 8 bases that match TRBD2. The CDR3 loop spans 15 amino acids. The germline V gene encodes CDR1 SGHTA and CDR2 FQGNSA. V gave up 6 bases and J gave up 4 bases; unmatched junction bases: 7. The CDR3 DNA reads as TGTGCCAGCAGACCGGGACTAGTCGTCACCGGGGAGCTGTTTTTT. Translation gives CASRPGLVVTGELFF. Full variable domain (rest looked up from reference TRBV7-2 and TRBJ2-2): GAGVSQSPSNKVTEKGKDVELRCDPISGHTALYWYRQSLGQGLEFLIYFQGNSAPDKSGLPSDRFSAERTGGSVSTLTIQRTQQEDSAVYLCASRPGLVVTGELFFGEGSRLTVL.

The genes are TRBV7-9 and TRBJ2-2; 8 nucleotides line up with TRBD1. Germline V gene lookup returns CDR1 SEHNR and CDR2 FQNEAQ (reference sequence). J was trimmed by 4 bases and V by 5 bases; bases with no gene match: 6. This CDR3 contains 15 residues. CDR3: CASSLDRAGTGELFF. CDR3 nucleotides: TGTGCCAGCAGCCTGGACAGGGCGGGCACCGGGGAGCTGTTTTTT. The variable domain in full, with the rest retrieved from reference TRBV7-9 and TRBJ2-2, is DTGVSQNPRHKITKRGQNVTFRCDPISEHNRLYWYRQTLGQGPEFLTYFQNEAQLEKSRLLSDRFSAERPKGSFSTLEIQRTEQGDSAMYLCASSLDRAGTGELFFGEGSRLTVL.

The rearrangement links TRBV3-1 (or the pseudogene TRBV3-2) to TRBJ2-7; D gene ambiguous. CDR3 length: 11 residues. The V gene lost 2 bases and the J gene lost 3 bases, with 2 bases spanning the gap. Per germline, CDR1 LGHDT and CDR2 YNNKEL (reference sequence). In DNA form, the CDR3 reads TGTGCCAGCAGCCAACTCTACGAGCAGTACTTC. As protein: CASSQLYEQYF.

The rearrangement joins TRBV2 to TRBJ2-7; D not resolved. Trimming removed 6 bases at V and 9 bases at J, with 18 bases between. From germline, CDR1 is SNHLY and CDR2 FYNNEI. The CDR3 length is 13 residues. In DNA, the CDR3 is TGTGCCAGCAGCCAACCCCCTTCACGCGTGCAGTACTTC. Protein: CASSQPPSRVQYF.

The V gene is TRBV29-1, the J gene TRBJ2-1, with D unclear. V dropped 4 bases and J dropped 0 bases, with 10 bases sitting between them. In germline, CDR1 is SQVTM, CDR2 ANQGSEA. CDR3 length equals 14 residues. CDR3 protein: CSVVSFRSYNEQFF. As DNA, the CDR3 is TGCAGCGTTGTTAGCTTTCGCTCCTACAATGAGCAGTTCTTC.

This sequence joins TRBV7-2 and TRBJ1-2; no firm D call. Per germline, CDR1 SGHTA and CDR2 FQGNSA. V shed 6 bases and J shed 4 bases, with 15 bases lying between them. The CDR3 consists of 14 residues. The CDR3 spells CASRSRGTSYGYTF. The CDR3 region has the DNA TGTGCCAGCAGATCTCGCGGAACCTCCTATGGCTACACCTTC. The variable domain in full, completed from reference TRBV7-2 and TRBJ1-2, reads GAGVSQSPSNKVTEKGKDVELRCDPISGHTALYWYRQSLGQGLEFLIYFQGNSAPDKSGLPSDRFSAERTGGSVSTLTIQRTQQEDSAVYLCASRSRGTSYGYTFGSGTRLTVV.

The chain couples TRBV27 to TRBJ2-1; 7 positions agree with TRBD1. The trim removed 3 bases at V and 2 bases at J, leaving 4 bases unmatched. The CDR3 runs to 15 residues. Germline assignment: CDR1 MNHEY and CDR2 SMNVEV (reference sequence). This CDR3 reads CASSLGQGAYNEQFF. In nucleotides, the CDR3 is TGTGCCAGCAGTTTGGGGCAGGGGGCCTACAATGAGCAGTTCTTC.

This chain joins TRBV6-1 and TRBJ1-2, with D maybe TRBD1 (6 bases). This CDR3 has 15 amino acids. Germline assignment: CDR1 MNHNS and CDR2 SASEGT. V was pared by 0 bases and J by 3 bases, with 11 bases between. The CDR3 DNA reads as TGTGCCAGCAGTGAAGCGGGGGCCGTTTACTATGGCTACACCTTC. Protein: CASSEAGAVYYGYTF.

This clone was seen just once. This chain joins TRBV6-2 or TRBV6-3 and TRBJ2-7; 14 bases match TRBD2. Germline V lookup: CDR1 MNHEY, CDR2 SVGEGT. V dropped 0 bases and J dropped 0; count of bases not matched to a gene: 10. This CDR3 contains 20 residues. The CDR3, as DNA: TGTGCCAGCAGTTACTCGAGTGGACTAGCGGGGGGTTCAAGCTCCTACGAGCAGTACTTC. As protein: CASSYSSGLAGGSSSYEQYF.

The chain employs TRBV9 and TRBJ2-1, with 9 bases fitting TRBD1. From germline, CDR1 is SGDLS and CDR2 YYNGEE. The CDR3 has 16 residues. After removal of 4 bases from V and 1 base from J, the junction contained 6 bases not matched to a gene. CDR3 residues: CASSIPGTGSYNEQFF. CDR3 sequence (DNA): TGTGCCAGCAGCATCCCCGGGACAGGGTCCTACAATGAGCAGTTCTTC.

This chain joins TRBV9 and TRBJ2-1; TRBD1 agrees at 12 bases. Per the germline V gene, CDR1 is SGDLS and CDR2 is YYNGEE. The CDR3 is 16 amino acids. V lost 2 bases to trimming and J lost 8 bases; unmatched junction nucleotides: 8. As DNA, the CDR3 is TGTGCCAGCAGCGTCGGCGGGACAGGGGGCATGGATGAGCAGTTCTTC. Its protein is CASSVGGTGGMDEQFF.

This chain uses TRBV10-2 with TRBJ1-1; TRBD1 might be the D (5 bases). The CDR3 spans 15 residues. Trimming shortened V by 7 bases and J by 0 bases, and 15 bases separated the two germline ends. Germline-derived CDR1 and CDR2 are WSHSY and SAAADI. CDR3 residues: CASKSTDTLNTEAFF. CDR3 nucleotides: TGCGCCAGCAAGTCGACAGATACGTTGAACACTGAAGCTTTCTTT.

This clone was seen only once. V and J are TRBV27 and TRBJ1-2; D is perhaps TRBD1 (5 bases). V was shortened by 2 bases and J by 3 bases, with 10 bases between the two germline ends. CDR1 is MNHEY, CDR2 SMNVEV, per germline (reference sequence). The CDR3 sequence is 14 residues long. The CDR3 protein is CASSLMGRDYGYTF. CDR3 DNA sequence: TGTGCCAGCAGTTTAATGGGCAGGGACTATGGCTACACCTTC.

The rearrangement uses TRBV5-4 and TRBJ2-5; possibly TRBD1 or TRBD2 for D (5 bases each). The CDR3 has 15 amino acids. V was pared by 2 bases and J by 1 base, with 12 bases between. Germline V CDR1 and CDR2: SGHNT, YYREEE (reference sequence). The CDR3 nucleotides read TGTGCCAGCAGCTTCCGGGGCAGCCTCCAAGAGACCCAGTACTTC. This translates into CASSFRGSLQETQYF.

The chain joins TRBV18 to TRBJ2-7; 8 bases are a match to TRBD1. The CDR3 totals 14 residues. From germline, CDR1 is KGHSH and CDR2 LQKENI. Unmatched junction bases numbered 5, after V lost 4 bases and J lost 3 bases. DNA of the CDR3: TGTGCCAGCTCACTGGGACAGGTACTCTACGAGCAGTACTTC. It codes for CASSLGQVLYEQYF.

V is TRBV5-6 and J is TRBJ2-2; D gene ambiguous. CDR3 length: 14 amino acids. Per germline, CDR1 SGHDT and CDR2 YYEEEE. The V gene lost 4 bases and the J gene lost 1 base, with 8 bases spanning the gap. DNA of the CDR3: TGTGCCAGCAGCGCCCATAAGAACACCGGGGAGCTGTTTTTT. This codes for CASSAHKNTGELFF.

V gene TRBV11-2 combines with J gene TRBJ2-7; D unresolved. The V end lost 5 bases, the J end lost 0 bases, and 14 bases lay between the germline ends. This CDR3 contains 15 residues. In germline, CDR1 is SGHAT, CDR2 FQNNGV. DNA for the CDR3: TGTGCCAGCAGCCCCGCCCCCGTAGGCTCCTACGAGCAGTACTTC. The encoded protein is CASSPAPVGSYEQYF.

The chain recombines TRBV9 with TRBJ2-7, with D uncertain. The CDR3 is 13 residues long. The germline gives CDR1 SGDLS, CDR2 YYNGEE. Deletions cut 4 bases from V and 3 bases from J, with 11 bases between. For the CDR3, the DNA is TGTGCCAGCAGCCCAAGTCCCGACTACGAGCAGTACTTC. Translated: CASSPSPDYEQYF.

The chain recombines TRBV6-2 or TRBV6-3 with TRBJ2-5; D is undetermined. V lost 0 bases and J lost 5, with 10 bases in between. CDR3 length: 14 residues. CDR1 is MNHEY and CDR2 is SVGEGT in the germline V gene. The DNA of the CDR3 is TGTGCCAGCAGTTACTCGACCGGGTCGGAGACCCAGTACTTC. This sequence encodes CASSYSTGSETQYF.

CDR3 sequence: CATSDAGTRSTDTQYF. The CDR3 nucleotides are TGTGCCACCAGTGATGCCGGGACTAGGTCCACAGATACGCAGTATTTT. The chain has TRBV24-1 and TRBJ2-3, with 8 bases identical to TRBD2. CDR3 length equals 16 residues. Germline loops: CDR1 KGHDR, CDR2 SFDVKD. Unmatched junction bases numbered 6, after V lost 3 bases and J lost 2 bases.

V gene TRBV27 combines with J gene TRBJ2-5, with D hard to call. Germline values: CDR1 MNHEY, CDR2 SMNVEV (reference sequence). This CDR3 has 14 amino acids. V lost 2 bases to trimming and J lost 4 bases, with 11 bases between them. CDR3 amino acids: CASSLVGMGETQYF. The CDR3 region has the DNA TGTGCCAGCAGTTTAGTAGGGATGGGAGAGACCCAGTACTTC.

The chain joins TRBV5-4 to TRBJ1-2; D is undetermined. This CDR3 is built from 13 residues. V was clipped by 0 bases and J by 10 bases, with 13 bases between them. Germline values: CDR1 SGHNT, CDR2 YYREEE (reference sequence). CDR3 region: CASSLVGGHYYTF. CDR3 coding DNA: TGTGCCAGCAGCTTGGTGGGAGGGCATTACTACACCTTC.

This chain joins TRBV5-4 and TRBJ2-7, with 8 bases identical to TRBD1. The CDR3 loop spans 17 amino acids. CDR1 is SGHNT, CDR2 YYREEE, per germline (reference sequence). V shed 7 bases, J shed 1 base, and the junction held 16 bases outside the gene matches. CDR3 bases: TGTGCCAGCCGCCCTTGGGAAAGACAGGGGAGTTCCTACGAGCAGTACTTC. Amino acids: CASRPWERQGSSYEQYF.

This clone was counted only a few times. This chain's CDR3 is CASSGHLTGGPRPEQYF. For the CDR3, the DNA is TGCGCCAGCAGCGGACACTTGACAGGGGGGCCACGTCCCGAGCAGTACTTC. The rearrangement links TRBV4-1 to TRBJ2-7, with 9 bases matching TRBD1. CDR3 length equals 17 residues. J gave up 6 bases and V 5 bases, and 17 bases lay outside the gene matches. CDR1 is MGHRA and CDR2 is YSYEKL in the germline V gene.